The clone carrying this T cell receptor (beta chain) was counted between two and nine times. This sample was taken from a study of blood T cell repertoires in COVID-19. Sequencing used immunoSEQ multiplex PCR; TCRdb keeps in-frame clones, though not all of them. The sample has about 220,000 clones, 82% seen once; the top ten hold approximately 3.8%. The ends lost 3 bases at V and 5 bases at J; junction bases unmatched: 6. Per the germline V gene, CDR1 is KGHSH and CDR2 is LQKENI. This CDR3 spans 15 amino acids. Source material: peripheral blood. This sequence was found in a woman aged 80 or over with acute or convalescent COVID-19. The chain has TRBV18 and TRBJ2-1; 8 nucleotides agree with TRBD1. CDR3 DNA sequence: TGTGCCAGCTCACCGATGGGGACAGGAAACAATGAGCAGTTCTTC. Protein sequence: CASSPMGTGNNEQFF. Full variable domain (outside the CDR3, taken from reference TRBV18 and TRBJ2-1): NAGVMQNPRHLVRRRGQEARLRCSPMKGHSHVYWYRQLPEEGLKFMVYLQKENIIDESGMPKERFSAEFPKEGPSILRIQQVVRGDSAAYFCASSPMGTGNNEQFFGPGTRLTVL.